Each of the 7 T cell receptor beta chains below was sequenced from the same sample in a study of T-cell memory formation after mild COVID-19. Using its own MiXCR run on the 5' RACE reads, TCRdb lists one record per CDR3 protein. The sample contains fewer than 700,000 distinct CDR3 sequences, about a fifth of which appear only once. The sequencing input was PBMCs or a T cell subset sorted from them (not recorded which). These receptors came from an adult woman who had mild COVID-19 (a few samples of this study predate the infection). Cell type and time point are not known.

This clonotype has just a few counts. The chain links TRBV5-1 to TRBJ2-2, with TRBD1 as a possible D gene (5 bases). The CDR3 has 16 residues. Trimming stripped 1 base from V and 3 bases from J, with 13 bases between. Germline V gene lookup returns CDR1 SGHRS and CDR2 YFSETQ. In DNA form, the CDR3 reads TGCGCCAGCAGCTTGTGGACCAGGGCGGACACCGGGGAGCTGTTTTTT. Its translation: CASSLWTRADTGELFF.

The chain has TRBV6-2 or TRBV6-3 and TRBJ2-7; D is undetermined. There are 12 residues in the CDR3. Trimming took off 6 bases at V and 4 bases at J, with 10 bases between the two ends. Germline V gives CDR1 MNHEY, CDR2 SVGEGT. The CDR3 nucleotides are TGTGCCAGCAGGGCGACTCCATACGAGCAGTACTTC. Protein sequence: CASRATPYEQYF.

CDR3 amino acids: CASSQGDRGTYGYTF. The CDR3 region has the DNA TGCGCCAGCAGCCAAGGGGACAGGGGGACCTATGGCTACACCTTC. This chain joins TRBV4-1 and TRBJ1-2; 11 nucleotides align to TRBD1. This CDR3 comprises 15 residues. Looked up from germline, CDR1 is MGHRA and CDR2 is YSYEKL. V lost 1 base, J lost 4 bases, and 2 bases stayed unmatched.

The chain employs TRBV7-6 and TRBJ2-3, with D possibly TRBD1 on 6 matching bases. The CDR3 is made up of 14 amino acids. Trimming took 5 bases from V and 3 from J, leaving 12 bases between them. Germline V gene lookup returns CDR1 SGHVS and CDR2 FNYEAQ. CDR3 coding DNA: TGTGCCAGCAGCCGAATAGGGGGTACAGATACGCAGTATTTT. Its translation is CASSRIGGTDTQYF.

V and J are TRBV12-3 or TRBV12-4 and TRBJ2-2, with D perhaps TRBD1 or TRBD2 (5 bases each). The germline V and J ends were trimmed by 5 bases and 2 bases, with 12 bases remaining between them. The CDR3 loop spans 15 amino acids. In DNA, the CDR3 is TGTGCCAGCAGTCCATGGGACCATAACACCGGGGAGCTGTTTTTT. It yields the protein CASSPWDHNTGELFF.

The V call is TRBV30, the J call TRBJ1-2; TRBD1 matches 9 bases. CDR3 length equals 13 residues. CDR1 is GTSNPN and CDR2 is SVGIG in the germline V gene (reference sequence). V was clipped by 5 bases and J by 7 bases; unmatched bases: 8. This CDR3 reads CAWVGQGRSGYTF. For the CDR3, the DNA is TGTGCCTGGGTGGGACAGGGAAGAAGTGGCTACACCTTC.

This clonotype appeared a few times. This chain uses TRBV20-1 with TRBJ1-2; D remains ambiguous. Germline-derived CDR1 and CDR2 are DFQATT and SNEGSKA (reference sequence). The CDR3 length is 12 residues. Trimming pared 0 bases from V and 3 bases from J, leaving 5 bases between. The CDR3 loop reads CSARDGDYGYTF. Here the CDR3 DNA reads TGCAGTGCTAGAGATGGTGACTATGGCTACACCTTC.